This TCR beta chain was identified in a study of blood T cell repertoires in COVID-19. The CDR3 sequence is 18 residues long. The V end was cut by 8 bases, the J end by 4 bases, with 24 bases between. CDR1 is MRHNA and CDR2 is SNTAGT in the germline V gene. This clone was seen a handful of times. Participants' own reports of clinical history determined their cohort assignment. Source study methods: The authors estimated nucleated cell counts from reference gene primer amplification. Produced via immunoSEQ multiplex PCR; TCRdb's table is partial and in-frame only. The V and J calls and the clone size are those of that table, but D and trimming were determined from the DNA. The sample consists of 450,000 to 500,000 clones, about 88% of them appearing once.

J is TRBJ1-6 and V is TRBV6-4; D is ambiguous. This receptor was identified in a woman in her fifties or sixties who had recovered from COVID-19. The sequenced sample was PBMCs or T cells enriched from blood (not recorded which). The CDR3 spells CASQPFLGMRAYNSPLHF. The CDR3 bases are TGTGCCAGCCAGCCCTTCCTGGGGATGAGGGCATATAATTCACCCCTCCACTTT.